This T cell receptor beta chain was documented in a study of response to subunit inactivated influenza vaccine. V was clipped by 0 bases and J by 5 bases, with 10 bases between them. The germline V gene has CDR1 GTSNPN and CDR2 SVGIG (reference sequence). This CDR3 is 13 amino acids long. TCRdb independently ran MiXCR on the RT-PCR reads; one entry per CDR3 protein. The sample lists about 500,000 distinct CDR3 sequences, approximately 15% occurring once. The gene calls are TRBV30 and TRBJ2-5; TRBD1 might be the D (5 bases). This sequence was found in a man in his fifties or sixties who received an inactivated influenza vaccine. This specimen was CD4+ T cells sorted from PBMCs, taken less than 25 months after vaccination. CDR3 loop: CAWSVQGPETQYF. In DNA form, the CDR3 reads TGTGCCTGGAGTGTTCAGGGTCCGGAGACCCAGTACTTC.